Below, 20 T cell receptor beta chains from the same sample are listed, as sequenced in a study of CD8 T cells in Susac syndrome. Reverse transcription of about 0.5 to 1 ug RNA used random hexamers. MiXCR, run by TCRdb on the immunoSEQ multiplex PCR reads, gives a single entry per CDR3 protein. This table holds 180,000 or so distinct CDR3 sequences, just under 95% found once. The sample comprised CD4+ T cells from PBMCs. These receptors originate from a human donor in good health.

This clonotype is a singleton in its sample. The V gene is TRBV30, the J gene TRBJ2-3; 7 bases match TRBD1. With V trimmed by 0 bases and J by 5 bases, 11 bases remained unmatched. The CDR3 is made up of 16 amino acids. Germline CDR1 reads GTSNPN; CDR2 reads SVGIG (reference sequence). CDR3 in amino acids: CAWSVGSQGQKDTQYF. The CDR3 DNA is TGTGCCTGGAGTGTAGGGTCCCAGGGACAGAAAGATACGCAGTATTTT.

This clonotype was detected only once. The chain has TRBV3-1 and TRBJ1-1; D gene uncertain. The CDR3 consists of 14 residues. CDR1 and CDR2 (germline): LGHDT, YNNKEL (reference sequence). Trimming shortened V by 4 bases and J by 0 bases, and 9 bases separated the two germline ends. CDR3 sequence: CASSPAQVNTEAFF. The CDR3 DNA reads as TGTGCCAGCAGCCCCGCCCAGGTGAACACTGAAGCTTTCTTT. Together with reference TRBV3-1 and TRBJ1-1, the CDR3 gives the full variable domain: DTAVSQTPKYLVTQMGNDKSIKCEQNLGHDTMYWYKQDSKKFLKIMFSYNNKELIINETVPNRFSPKSPDKAHLNLHINSLELGDSAVYFCASSPAQVNTEAFFGQGTRLTVV.

CDR3 in DNA: TGTGCCAGTGGGACCGATAACTATGGCTACACCTTC. It specifies CASGTDNYGYTF. The chain carries TRBV7-9 and TRBJ1-2; perhaps TRBD1 as D (5 bases). The germline gives CDR1 SEHNR, CDR2 FQNEAQ (reference sequence). V lost 9 bases and J lost 1, with 9 bases in between. The CDR3 is made up of 12 amino acids.

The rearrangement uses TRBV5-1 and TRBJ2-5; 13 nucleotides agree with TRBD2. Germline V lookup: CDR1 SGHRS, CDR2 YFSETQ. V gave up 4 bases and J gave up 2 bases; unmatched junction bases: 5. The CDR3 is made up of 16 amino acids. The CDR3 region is CASSPRTSGGQETQYF. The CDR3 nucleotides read TGCGCCAGCAGCCCTCGGACTAGCGGGGGACAAGAGACCCAGTACTTC.

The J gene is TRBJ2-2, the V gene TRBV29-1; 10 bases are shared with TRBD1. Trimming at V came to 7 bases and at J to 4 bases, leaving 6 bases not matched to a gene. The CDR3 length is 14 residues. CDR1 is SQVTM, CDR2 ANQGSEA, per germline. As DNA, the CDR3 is TGCAGCGCACGGACAGGGGGTTTCACCGGGGAGCTGTTTTTT. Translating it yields CSARTGGFTGELFF.

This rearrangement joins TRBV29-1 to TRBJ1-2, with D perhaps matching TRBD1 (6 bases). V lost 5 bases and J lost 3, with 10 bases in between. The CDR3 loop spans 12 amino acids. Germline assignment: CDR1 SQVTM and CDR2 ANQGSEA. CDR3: CSVRDNYYGYTF. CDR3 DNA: TGCAGCGTTAGGGACAACTACTATGGCTACACCTTC.

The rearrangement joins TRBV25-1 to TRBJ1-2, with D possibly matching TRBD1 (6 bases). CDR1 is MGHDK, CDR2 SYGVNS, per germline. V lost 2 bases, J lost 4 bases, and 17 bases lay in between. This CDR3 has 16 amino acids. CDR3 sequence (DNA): TGTGCCAGCAGTGAACATGGCACAGGGATCACCTATGGCTACACCTTC. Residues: CASSEHGTGITYGYTF.

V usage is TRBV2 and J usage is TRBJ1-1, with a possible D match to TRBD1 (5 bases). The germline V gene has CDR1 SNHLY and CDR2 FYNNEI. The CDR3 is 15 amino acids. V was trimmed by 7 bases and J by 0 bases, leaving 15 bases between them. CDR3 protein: CASKSGAGVNTEAFF. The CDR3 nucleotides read TGTGCCAGCAAATCCGGGGCAGGCGTGAACACTGAAGCTTTCTTT. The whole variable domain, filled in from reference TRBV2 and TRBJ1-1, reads EPEVTQTPSHQVTQMGQEVILRCVPISNHLYFYWYRQILGQKVEFLVSFYNNEISEKSEIFDDQFSVERPDGSNFTLKIRSTKLEDSAMYFCASKSGAGVNTEAFFGQGTRLTVV.

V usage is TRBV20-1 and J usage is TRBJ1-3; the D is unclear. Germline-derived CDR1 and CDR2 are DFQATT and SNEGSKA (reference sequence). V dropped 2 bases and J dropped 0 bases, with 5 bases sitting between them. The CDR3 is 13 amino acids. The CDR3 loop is CSARWVSGNTIYF. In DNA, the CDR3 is TGCAGTGCTAGATGGGTCTCTGGAAACACCATATATTTT.

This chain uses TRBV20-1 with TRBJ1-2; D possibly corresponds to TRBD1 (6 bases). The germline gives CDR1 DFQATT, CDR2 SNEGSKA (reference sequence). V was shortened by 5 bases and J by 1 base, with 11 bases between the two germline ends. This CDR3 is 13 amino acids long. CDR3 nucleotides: TGCAGTGCTCTAAAGGGGGGTAACTATGGCTACACCTTC. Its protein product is CSALKGGNYGYTF.

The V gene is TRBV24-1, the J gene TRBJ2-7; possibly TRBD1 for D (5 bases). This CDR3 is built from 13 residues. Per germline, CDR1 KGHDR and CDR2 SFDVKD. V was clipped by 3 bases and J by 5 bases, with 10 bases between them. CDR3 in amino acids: CATSDPGRDEQYF. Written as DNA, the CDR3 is TGTGCCACCAGTGATCCCGGCAGGGACGAGCAGTACTTC.

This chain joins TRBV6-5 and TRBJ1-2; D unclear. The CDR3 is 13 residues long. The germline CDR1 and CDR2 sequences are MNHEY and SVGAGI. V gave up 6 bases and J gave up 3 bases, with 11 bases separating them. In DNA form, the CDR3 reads TGTGCCAGCAGGTTGGCAGGAGACTATGGCTACACCTTC. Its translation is CASRLAGDYGYTF.

The CDR3 region has the DNA TGCAGTGCTAGACCCGTGGCGGCATATGGCTACACCTTC. This codes for CSARPVAAYGYTF. V gene TRBV20-1 combines with J gene TRBJ1-2; D gene ambiguous. The germline CDR1 and CDR2 sequences are DFQATT and SNEGSKA (reference sequence). The CDR3 runs 13 residues. V was cut by 2 bases and J by 5 bases, with 12 bases left in between.

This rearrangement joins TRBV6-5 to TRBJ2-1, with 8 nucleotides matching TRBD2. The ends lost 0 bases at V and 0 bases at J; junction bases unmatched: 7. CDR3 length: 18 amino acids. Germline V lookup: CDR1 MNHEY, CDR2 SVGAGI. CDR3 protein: CASSYSGGGRASYNEQFF. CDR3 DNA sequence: TGTGCCAGCAGTTACTCCGGGGGGGGCAGGGCCTCCTACAATGAGCAGTTCTTC.

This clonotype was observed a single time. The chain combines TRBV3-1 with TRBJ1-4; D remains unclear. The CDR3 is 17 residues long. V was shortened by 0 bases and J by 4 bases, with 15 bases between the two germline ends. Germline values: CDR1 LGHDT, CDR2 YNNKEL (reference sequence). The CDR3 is CASSQEGRTLGNEKLFF. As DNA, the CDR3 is TGTGCCAGCAGCCAAGAAGGACGAACTCTTGGTAATGAAAAACTGTTTTTT.

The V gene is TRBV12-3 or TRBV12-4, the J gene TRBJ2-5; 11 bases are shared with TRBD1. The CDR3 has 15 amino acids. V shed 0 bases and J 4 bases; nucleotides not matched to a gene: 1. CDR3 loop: CASSLAGQGGETQYF. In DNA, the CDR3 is TGTGCCAGCAGTTTAGCGGGACAGGGGGGAGAGACCCAGTACTTC.

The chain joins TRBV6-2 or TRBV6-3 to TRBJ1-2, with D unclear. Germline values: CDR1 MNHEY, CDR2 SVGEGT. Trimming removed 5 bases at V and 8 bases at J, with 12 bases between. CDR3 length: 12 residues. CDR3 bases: TGTGCCAGCAGTGCCACAAGGACGGGCTACACCTTC. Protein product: CASSATRTGYTF.

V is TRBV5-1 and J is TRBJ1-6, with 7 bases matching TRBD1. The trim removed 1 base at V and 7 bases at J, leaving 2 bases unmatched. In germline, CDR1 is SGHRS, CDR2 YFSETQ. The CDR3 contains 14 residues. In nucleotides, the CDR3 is TGCGCCAGCAGCTTGACAGGGGCCAATTCACCCCTCCACTTT. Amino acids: CASSLTGANSPLHF.

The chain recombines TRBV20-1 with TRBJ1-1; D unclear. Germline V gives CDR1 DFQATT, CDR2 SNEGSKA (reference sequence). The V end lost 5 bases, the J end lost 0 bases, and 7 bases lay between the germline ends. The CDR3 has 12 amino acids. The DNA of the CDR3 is TGCAGTGCTCTTGGGGTGAACACTGAAGCTTTCTTT. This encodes CSALGVNTEAFF.

CDR3 nucleotides: TGCAGCGTCGAAAATGAACCCGTCAACTATGGCTACACCTTC. Residues: CSVENEPVNYGYTF. The V and J genes are TRBV29-1 and TRBJ1-2; unclear D gene. The CDR3 is made up of 14 amino acids. Per germline, CDR1 SQVTM and CDR2 ANQGSEA. V was shortened by 6 bases and J by 2 bases, with 16 bases between the two germline ends.